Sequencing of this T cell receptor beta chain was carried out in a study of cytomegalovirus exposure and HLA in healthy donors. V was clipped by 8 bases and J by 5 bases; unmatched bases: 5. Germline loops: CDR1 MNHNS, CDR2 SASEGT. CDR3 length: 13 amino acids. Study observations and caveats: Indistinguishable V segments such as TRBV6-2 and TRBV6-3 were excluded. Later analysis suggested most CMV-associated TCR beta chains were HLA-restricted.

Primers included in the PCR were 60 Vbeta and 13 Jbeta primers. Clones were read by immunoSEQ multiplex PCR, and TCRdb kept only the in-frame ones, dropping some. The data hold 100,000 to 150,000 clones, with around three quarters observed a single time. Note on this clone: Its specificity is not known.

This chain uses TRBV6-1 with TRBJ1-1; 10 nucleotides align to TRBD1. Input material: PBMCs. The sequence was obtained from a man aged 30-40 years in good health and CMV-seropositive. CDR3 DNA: TGTGCCAGCGACAGGGGGCTGGAGACTGAAGCTTTCTTT. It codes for CASDRGLETEAFF.